Each of the 23 T cell receptor beta chains below was sequenced from the same sample in a study of spatial heterogeneity in lung cancer. Their antigens remain unidentified. General study findings and limits: Counts of expanded intratumoral alpha and beta TCRs tracked tumor mutation counts.

TCRdb called the 5' RACE reads again in MiXCR, with one record for every CDR3 protein. The sample contains roughly 8,000 distinct CDR3 sequences, approximately 9% of which appear only once. The time point was: sample taken at primary tumor resection. The source was lung tumor tissue, collected at surgery. These receptors were obtained from a male donor with early-stage non-small cell lung cancer.

There are many counts of this clonotype. This beta chain represents an off-target read in a library built for alpha chains; its size is of limited meaning. The chain links TRBV7-9 to TRBJ2-1; TRBD2 agrees at 12 bases. There are 16 residues in the CDR3. V gave up 4 bases and J gave up 6 bases; unmatched junction bases: 7. The V gene's germline CDR1 is SEHNR and CDR2 FQNEAQ (reference sequence). CDR3 sequence (DNA): TGTGCCAGCAGCTACCCTAGCGGGAGGGCCGGCAATGAGCAGTTCTTC. As protein: CASSYPSGRAGNEQFF.

This clonotype was seen repeatedly, ten times or more. This beta chain is an unintended read in a library built for alpha chains; its size means little. V and J are TRBV7-8 and TRBJ2-7; the match to TRBD2 covers 8 bases. V trimming: 3 bases; J trimming: 0 bases; junction bases outside the gene matches: 13. CDR1 and CDR2 (germline): SGHVS, FQNEAQ. The CDR3 contains 18 residues. The CDR3, as DNA: TGTGCCAGCAGCTTGAACATCCGAGCGGGAGTCTCCTCCTACGAGCAGTACTTC. Protein: CASSLNIRAGVSSYEQYF.

This clonotype counts as medium-sized (0.01 to 0.1%). Since it is a stray read in a library aimed at alpha chains, this beta chain has a size that is not meaningful. The chain employs TRBV7-3 and TRBJ2-2; D not certain. V was cut by 2 bases and J by 0 bases, with 10 bases left in between. Germline CDR1 reads SGHTA; CDR2 reads FQGTGA. The CDR3 runs to 16 residues. CDR3 sequence: CASSLEGSSNTGELFF. The CDR3 bases are TGTGCCAGCAGCTTAGAAGGCTCCTCGAACACCGGGGAGCTGTTTTTT.

The table lists this clonotype with a few counts. One end of the junction varies from germline; a read error may be responsible. Since the library was made to target alpha chains, this beta chain is a stray read and its abundance is not meaningful. J is TRBJ2-2 and V is TRBV20-1, with TRBD2 identical over 8 bases. Germline lookup yields CDR1 DFQATT and CDR2 SNEGSKA (reference sequence). This CDR3 contains 15 residues. The CDR3, as DNA: TGCGGTGCTAGAAAAGCGGGAGTTGGCACCGGGGAGCTGTTTTTT. This sequence encodes CGARKAGVGTGELFF.

This clonotype is judged medium-sized. Because the library targeted alpha chains, this beta chain is an off-target read whose size means little. This rearrangement joins TRBV6-5 to TRBJ2-2; D unclear. This CDR3 has 16 amino acids. Trimming stripped 6 bases from V and 1 base from J, with 15 bases between. From germline, CDR1 is MNHEY and CDR2 SVGAGI. CDR3 bases: TGTGCCAGCAGCCACTTCGCGGCCCTGAACACCGGGGAGCTGTTTTTT. Amino acid sequence: CASSHFAALNTGELFF.

By sample share, this clonotype is medium-sized. Since the library was made to target alpha chains, this beta chain is a stray read and its abundance is not meaningful. The V and J genes are TRBV20-1 and TRBJ1-1, with D perhaps TRBD1 (6 bases). Per germline, CDR1 DFQATT and CDR2 SNEGSKA (reference sequence). Trimming stripped 6 bases from V and 0 bases from J, with 11 bases between. The CDR3 covers 13 residues. The CDR3 DNA sequence: TGCAGTGCGAGGACAGATATGAACACTGAAGCTTTCTTT. Translation: CSARTDMNTEAFF.

This clonotype was counted many times. This beta chain appears as a stray read in a library generated for alpha chains; its size is not informative. J is TRBJ1-1 and V is TRBV20-1; tentative D call: TRBD1 (5 bases). The V gene's germline CDR1 is DFQATT and CDR2 SNEGSKA (reference sequence). Trimming stripped 5 bases from V and 2 bases from J, with 9 bases between. The CDR3 is 12 residues long. CDR3 coding DNA: TGCAGTGCTGCAGACAGTAACACTGAAGCTTTCTTT. Translated, it gives CSAADSNTEAFF.

In this sample, this clonotype turned up many times. The size of this beta chain means little, since it is a stray read in a library made for alpha chains. The chain is built from TRBV6-2 or TRBV6-3 and TRBJ2-1; no definite D call. V lost 5 bases, J lost 8 bases, and 16 bases lay in between. Looked up from germline, CDR1 is MNHEY and CDR2 is SVGEGT. CDR3 size: 14 residues. The CDR3 is CASSLNPFVDEQFF. In DNA form, the CDR3 reads TGTGCCAGCAGTCTGAACCCGTTTGTTGATGAGCAGTTCTTC.

This clonotype was seen more than once but under ten times. This beta chain appears as a stray read in a library generated for alpha chains; its size is not informative. The V and J genes are TRBV3-1 and TRBJ1-2, with D perhaps matching TRBD1 (6 bases). Between the trimmed V and J ends, which lost 4 bases and 8 bases, there was a span of 17 bases. Germline lookup yields CDR1 LGHDT and CDR2 YNNKEL (reference sequence). The CDR3 is 14 residues long. The CDR3 sequence: CASSPRDTGEGYTF. The CDR3, as DNA: TGTGCCAGCAGCCCGCGGGACACGGGTGAGGGCTACACCTTC.

This clonotype appeared a few times. This beta chain appears as a stray read in a library generated for alpha chains; its size is not informative. The rearrangement uses TRBV20-1 and TRBJ2-5; 9 bases are shared with TRBD2. The V gene's germline CDR1 is DFQATT and CDR2 SNEGSKA (reference sequence). V lost 0 bases to trimming and J lost 3 bases; unmatched junction nucleotides: 14. The CDR3 sequence is 18 residues long. The CDR3 DNA reads TGCAGTGCTAGAGATCGAAGAATAGCGGGGGTACCGGAAGAGACCCAGTACTTC. Translated, it gives CSARDRRIAGVPEETQYF.

This clonotype is labeled medium-sized. Little can be read into the size of this beta chain, an off-target read in a library designed for alpha chains. V is TRBV5-1 and J is TRBJ2-1; a weak D match, TRBD2 (5 bases). V dropped 0 bases and J dropped 7 bases, with 14 bases sitting between them. In germline, CDR1 is SGHRS, CDR2 YFSETQ. The CDR3 loop spans 15 amino acids. The CDR3 loop reads CASSLGAGLLNEQFF. CDR3 DNA sequence: TGCGCCAGCAGCTTGGGGGCTGGACTTTTAAATGAGCAGTTCTTC.

In this sample, this clonotype is medium-sized (0.01 to 0.1%). This beta chain is a stray sequence in a library constructed for alpha chains; its clone size is not meaningful. This chain uses TRBV29-1 with TRBJ2-5, with TRBD1 as a possible D gene (5 bases). The V and J ends lost 0 bases and 2 bases respectively, with 7 bases between them. This CDR3 has 13 amino acids. CDR1 is SQVTM and CDR2 is ANQGSEA in the germline V gene. The CDR3 DNA reads TGCAGCGTTGAAGAGGGGCAGCAAGAGACCCAGTACTTC. Translated, it gives CSVEEGQQETQYF. Together with reference TRBV29-1 and TRBJ2-5, the CDR3 gives the full variable domain: SAVISQKPSRDICQRGTSLTIQCQVDSQVTMMFWYRQQPGQSLTLIATANQGSEATYESGFVIDKFPISRPNLTFSTLTVSNMSPEDSSIYLCSVEEGQQETQYFGPGTRLLVL.

This clonotype is medium-sized within its sample. This beta chain lies outside the target of a library built for alpha chains; its clone size means little. The chain is built from TRBV10-1 and TRBJ2-3; weak D call: TRBD2 (6 bases). The CDR3 length is 13 residues. The V end was cut by 6 bases, the J end by 1 base, with 8 bases between. Germline V gene data show CDR1 as WNHNN and CDR2 as SYGVQD (reference sequence). The CDR3 DNA reads as TGCGCCAGCAGGGCTAGCGGCACAGATACGCAGTATTTT. It translates to CASRASGTDTQYF.

The sample holds many counts of this clonotype. The size of this beta chain means little, since it is a stray read in a library made for alpha chains. The chain employs TRBV4-1 and TRBJ1-5; 7 nucleotides agree with TRBD1. The germline V gene has CDR1 MGHRA and CDR2 YSYEKL. V was pared by 4 bases and J by 0 bases, with 3 bases of the junction left unmatched. The CDR3 runs to 15 residues. The CDR3 DNA reads TGCGCCAGCAGCCTCTCAGGGGGTAGCAATCAGCCCCAGCATTTT. Its translation: CASSLSGGSNQPQHF.

This clonotype was seen many times. This beta chain is an unintended read in a library built for alpha chains; its size means little. The chain is built from TRBV11-3 and TRBJ2-1, with D possibly TRBD2 on 5 matching bases. This CDR3 region has 15 residues. Trimming removed 3 bases from V and 2 bases from J, with 11 bases in between. The germline V gene encodes CDR1 SGHNT and CDR2 YENEEA. The CDR3 loop is CASSLRVGPYNEQFF. The CDR3 nucleotides read TGTGCCAGCAGCTTGAGGGTAGGACCCTACAATGAGCAGTTCTTC.

Ten or more counts support this clonotype. Within a library made for alpha chains, this beta chain is off target, and its count is uninformative. The chain employs TRBV4-2 and TRBJ2-1, with TRBD2 matching over 12 bases. The germline V gene has CDR1 LGHNA and CDR2 YNFKEQ. The CDR3 runs 17 residues. V lost 1 base, J lost 4 bases, and 5 bases stayed unmatched. CDR3: CASSQATSGSWYNEQFF. CDR3 DNA sequence: TGTGCCAGCAGCCAAGCGACTAGCGGGAGTTGGTACAATGAGCAGTTCTTC.

This clonotype was recorded many times. For a library built for alpha chains, this beta chain is a stray read; little rests on its size. The rearrangement links TRBV9 to TRBJ2-1, with 14 positions matching TRBD2. CDR1 is SGDLS and CDR2 is YYNGEE in the germline V gene. V shed 3 bases and J 8 bases; nucleotides not matched to a gene: 7. This CDR3 contains 16 residues. The CDR3 is CASSGPTSGRGDEQFF. The CDR3 nucleotides are TGTGCCAGCAGCGGCCCGACTAGCGGGAGGGGCGATGAGCAGTTCTTC.

A note on this clonotype: A library made for alpha chains picked up this beta chain off target, so its size means little. The genes are TRBV13 and TRBJ2-5; possible D gene TRBD2, 6 bases. Germline CDR1 PRHDT, CDR2 FYEKMQ (reference sequence). Trimming stripped 6 bases from V and 0 bases from J, with 11 bases between. This CDR3 has 14 residues. The CDR3 DNA reads TGTGCCAGCAGGGAGCGGGCGTACCAAGAGACCCAGTACTTC. Protein product: CASRERAYQETQYF.

In its sample, this clonotype was seen many times. A library prepared for alpha chains yielded this beta chain as an off-target read; its size is of little meaning. V usage is TRBV20-1 and J usage is TRBJ2-3, with a weak D call TRBD2 (7 bases). This CDR3 comprises 13 residues. The V end was cut by 6 bases, the J end by 5 bases, with 15 bases between. The germline V gene encodes CDR1 DFQATT and CDR2 SNEGSKA (reference sequence). The CDR3 nucleotides read TGCAGTGCCTTAGGGGGGGTGGTAGATACGCAGTATTTT. This translates into CSALGGVVDTQYF.

This clonotype has at least ten counts. This beta chain represents an off-target read in a library built for alpha chains; its size is of limited meaning. The gene calls are TRBV7-2 and TRBJ2-7; D might be TRBD1 (5 bases). V lost 5 bases and J lost 6, with 20 bases in between. The CDR3 contains 15 residues. Germline CDR1 is SGHTA and CDR2 is FQGNSA. CDR3 in DNA: TGTGCCAGCAGCCCTACAGCCTCTAGAAGGGGCGAGCAGTACTTC. Encoded protein: CASSPTASRRGEQYF.

The table lists this clonotype with many counts. This beta chain is off target for a library built for alpha chains, so its abundance means little. The rearrangement joins TRBV5-1 to TRBJ2-2; 9 positions match TRBD1. V shed 0 bases, J shed 6 bases, and the junction held 9 bases outside the gene matches. Germline V gene sequence: CDR1 SGHRS, CDR2 YFSETQ. The CDR3 loop spans 17 amino acids. CDR3 sequence (DNA): TGCGCCAGCAGCTTGGTGGGTCCCGGGACAGGGTCCGGGGAGCTGTTTTTT. Its protein product is CASSLVGPGTGSGELFF.

This clonotype was recorded at least ten times. Because this beta chain is a stray read in a library intended to capture alpha chains, its abundance should not be given much weight. The chain couples TRBV18 to TRBJ2-1, with 7 bases that match TRBD1. Trimming cost V 2 bases and J 9 bases; bases outside gene matches: 4. Germline V gives CDR1 KGHSH, CDR2 LQKENI. CDR3 size: 13 residues. DNA for the CDR3: TGTGCCAGCTCACCAGACAGGGTGGGTGAGCAGTTCTTC. Protein: CASSPDRVGEQFF.

This clonotype is deemed medium-sized. For a library built for alpha chains, this beta chain is a stray read; little rests on its size. V gene TRBV10-3 combines with J gene TRBJ2-7; D uncertain. The CDR3 covers 11 residues. The V end lost 8 bases, the J end lost 3 bases, and 8 bases lay between the germline ends. Germline CDR1 is ENHRY and CDR2 is SYGVKD. The CDR3 is CAISGLYEQYF. DNA for the CDR3: TGTGCCATCTCGGGTCTCTACGAGCAGTACTTC.